This entry lists 12 T cell receptor beta chains sequenced from one sample in a study of blood T cell repertoires in COVID-19. Generated by immunoSEQ multiplex PCR, the TCRdb table keeps only in-frame clones and is missing some. The sample carries 100,000 to 150,000 clones, around 87% recorded once. Sequencing was done on a sample of peripheral blood. The receptor source for this set is a man aged 50 to 60 with acute or convalescent COVID-19.

J is TRBJ1-1 and V is TRBV5-1; unclear D gene. Trimming removed 4 bases at V and 1 base at J, with 8 bases between. There are 13 residues in the CDR3. CDR1 SGHRS and CDR2 YFSETQ come from the germline V gene. For the CDR3, the DNA is TGCGCCAGCAGCCCTGAGGGGAACACTGAAGCTTTCTTT. As protein: CASSPEGNTEAFF.

In its sample, this clone was seen once. This chain uses TRBV11-3 with TRBJ2-1, with D possibly TRBD2 on 5 matching bases. Deletions cut 2 bases from V and 7 bases from J, with 9 bases between. This CDR3 contains 13 residues. The germline V gene has CDR1 SGHNT and CDR2 YENEEA. The CDR3 bases are TGTGCCAGCAGCTTAACTAGGGCGAATGAGCAGTTCTTC. It is translated as CASSLTRANEQFF.

The chain carries TRBV11-3 and TRBJ2-1, with 11 bases lining up with TRBD2. Per the germline V gene, CDR1 is SGHNT and CDR2 is YENEEA. The V and J ends lost 0 bases and 10 bases, in that order; junction bases with no gene match: 8. The length of the CDR3 is 16 residues. In DNA, the CDR3 is TGTGCCAGCAGCTTAGATCGTAATAGCGGGAGGGCCGAGCAGTTCTTC. Its translation is CASSLDRNSGRAEQFF. Complete variable domain (other parts from reference TRBV11-3 and TRBJ2-1): EAGVVQSPRYKIIEKKQPVAFWCNPISGHNTLYWYLQNLGQGPELLIRYENEEAVDDSQLPKDRFSAERLKGVDSTLKIQPAELGDSAVYLCASSLDRNSGRAEQFFGPGTRLTVL.

This clone was picked up one time. The J gene is TRBJ2-4, the V gene TRBV18, with TRBD2 matching 15 bases. The CDR3 extends over 15 amino acids. With 3 bases clipped from V and 8 bases from J, the junction kept 2 bases outside the gene matches. In germline, CDR1 is KGHSH, CDR2 LQKENI. This CDR3 is CASSPGLAGGYIQYF. CDR3 DNA sequence: TGTGCCAGCTCACCGGGACTAGCGGGAGGTTACATTCAGTACTTC.

The chain is built from TRBV18 and TRBJ2-1, with 9 bases aligning to TRBD2. J was trimmed by 13 bases and V by 3 bases; bases with no gene match: 13. Germline CDR1 reads KGHSH; CDR2 reads LQKENI. CDR3 size: 15 residues. The CDR3 nucleotides are TGTGCCAGCTCACCGCGCGGGCTAGCGGGATTCTCTCAGTTCTTC. Translating it yields CASSPRGLAGFSQFF.

The V call is TRBV6-2 or TRBV6-3, the J call TRBJ2-7, with 9 bases identical to TRBD1. Germline-derived CDR1 and CDR2 are MNHEY and SVGEGT. Germline trimming cut 5 bases from V and 9 bases from J; bases unmatched to any gene: 14. The CDR3 spans 15 residues. The CDR3 reads CASSDLPGQGSGQYF. The DNA of the CDR3 is TGTGCCAGCAGTGACCTCCCGGGACAGGGTTCCGGGCAGTACTTC.

V gene TRBV4-3 combines with J gene TRBJ2-1; D gene ambiguous. Germline loops: CDR1 LGHNA, CDR2 YSLEER. V lost 1 base and J lost 4, with 5 bases in between. This CDR3 spans 13 amino acids. This CDR3 is CASSQVAYNEQFF. The CDR3 nucleotides are TGCGCCAGCAGCCAAGTTGCGTACAATGAGCAGTTCTTC.

The J gene is TRBJ1-4, the V gene TRBV30, with TRBD1 matching over 9 bases. Germline V gene lookup returns CDR1 GTSNPN and CDR2 SVGIG (reference sequence). This CDR3 region has 19 residues. The V gene end was trimmed by 1 base and the J gene end by 0 bases; junction bases not matched to a gene: 12. CDR3 sequence: CAWSALRTGGTATNEKLFF. Written as DNA, the CDR3 is TGTGCCTGGAGTGCTCTGAGAACAGGGGGCACCGCAACTAATGAAAAACTGTTTTTT.

The gene calls are TRBV7-2 and TRBJ2-2; D may be TRBD1 (5 bases). Germline CDR1 and CDR2: SGHTA and FQGNSA. The CDR3 is 14 residues long. V was pared by 5 bases and J by 3 bases, with 10 bases between. The CDR3 reads CASSKTEYTGELFF. The CDR3 DNA sequence: TGTGCCAGCAGCAAGACAGAGTACACCGGGGAGCTGTTTTTT.

The CDR3 spells CASSRTGVHQPQHF. CDR3 in DNA: TGTGCCAGCAGCCGGACAGGTGTCCATCAGCCCCAGCATTTT. The V call is TRBV14, the J call TRBJ1-5; 7 bases match TRBD1. The CDR3 runs to 14 residues. Germline V lookup: CDR1 SGHDN, CDR2 FVKESK. The trim removed 4 bases at V and 5 bases at J, leaving 5 bases unmatched. Variable domain in full (rest from reference TRBV14 and TRBJ1-5): EAGVTQFPSHSVIEKGQTVTLRCDPISGHDNLYWYRRVMGKEIKFLLHFVKESKQDESGMPNNRFLAERTGGTYSTLKVQPAELEDSGVYFCASSRTGVHQPQHFGDGTRLSIL.

V gene TRBV3-1 (or the pseudogene TRBV3-2) combines with J gene TRBJ2-1, with D tentatively TRBD1 (6 bases). Trimming took 4 bases from V and 1 from J, leaving 20 bases between them. There are 18 residues in the CDR3. Germline lookup yields CDR1 LGHDT and CDR2 YNNKEL (reference sequence). The CDR3 DNA reads as TGTGCCAGCAGCCCCTCCGGGACACCAGATGCATCCTACAATGAGCAGTTCTTC. Amino acids: CASSPSGTPDASYNEQFF.

V gene TRBV18 combines with J gene TRBJ2-1; D is unresolved. V gave up 3 bases and J gave up 0 bases, with 6 bases separating them. Germline lookup yields CDR1 KGHSH and CDR2 LQKENI. There are 14 residues in the CDR3. The DNA for the CDR3 is TGTGCCAGCTCACCTGCGGACTCCTACAATGAGCAGTTCTTC. This translates into CASSPADSYNEQFF.